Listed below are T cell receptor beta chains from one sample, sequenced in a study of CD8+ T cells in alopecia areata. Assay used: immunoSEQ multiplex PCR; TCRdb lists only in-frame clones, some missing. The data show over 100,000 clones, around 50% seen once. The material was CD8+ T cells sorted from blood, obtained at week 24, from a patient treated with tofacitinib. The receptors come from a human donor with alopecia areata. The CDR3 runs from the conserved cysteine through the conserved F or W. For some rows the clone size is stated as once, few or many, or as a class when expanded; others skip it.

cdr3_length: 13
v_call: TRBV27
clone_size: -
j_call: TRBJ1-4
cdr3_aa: CASSLLLNEKLFF

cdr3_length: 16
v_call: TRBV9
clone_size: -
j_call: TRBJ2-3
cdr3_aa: CASSVELAGGTDTQYF

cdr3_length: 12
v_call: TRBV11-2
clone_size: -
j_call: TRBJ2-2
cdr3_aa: CASSWAQGTYDF

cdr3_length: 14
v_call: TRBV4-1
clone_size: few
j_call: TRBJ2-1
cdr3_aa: CASSQASGGHEQFF

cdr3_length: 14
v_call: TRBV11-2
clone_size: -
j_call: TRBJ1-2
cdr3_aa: CASSLVEGPYGYTF

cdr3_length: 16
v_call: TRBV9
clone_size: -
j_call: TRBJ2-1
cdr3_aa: CASSPEGRGTYNEQFF

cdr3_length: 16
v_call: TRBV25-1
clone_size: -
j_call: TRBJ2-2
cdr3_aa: CASSDPAGGNTGELFF

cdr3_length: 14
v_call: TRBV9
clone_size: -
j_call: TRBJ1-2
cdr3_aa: CASSENGGLYGYTF

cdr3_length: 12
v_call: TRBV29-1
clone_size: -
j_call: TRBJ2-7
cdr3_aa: CSVVGTPYEQYF

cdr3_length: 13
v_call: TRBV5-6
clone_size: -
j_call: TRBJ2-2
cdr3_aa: CASSLSGTGELFF

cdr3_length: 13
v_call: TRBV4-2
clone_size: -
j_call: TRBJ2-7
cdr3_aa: CASSQDRGTEQYF

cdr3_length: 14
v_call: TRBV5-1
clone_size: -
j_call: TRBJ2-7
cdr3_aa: CASSLDRESYEQYF

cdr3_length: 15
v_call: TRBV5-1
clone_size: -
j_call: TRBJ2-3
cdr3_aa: CASSLGSLSTDTQYF

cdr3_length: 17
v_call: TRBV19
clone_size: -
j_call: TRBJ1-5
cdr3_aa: CASSIFGQGSADQPQHF

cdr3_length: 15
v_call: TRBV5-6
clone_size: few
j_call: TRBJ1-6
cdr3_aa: CASSFGDLPGSPLHF

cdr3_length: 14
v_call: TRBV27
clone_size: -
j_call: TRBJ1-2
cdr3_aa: CASSSTGANYGHTF

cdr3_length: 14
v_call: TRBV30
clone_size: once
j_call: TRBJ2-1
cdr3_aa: CAWHPGQGPNEQFF

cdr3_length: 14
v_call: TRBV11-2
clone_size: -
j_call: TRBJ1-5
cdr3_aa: CASSGGQPSQPQHF

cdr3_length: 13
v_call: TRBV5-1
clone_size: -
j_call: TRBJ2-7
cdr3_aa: CASSLNAATEQYF

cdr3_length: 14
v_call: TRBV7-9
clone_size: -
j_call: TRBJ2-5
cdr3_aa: CASSPGLSEETQYF

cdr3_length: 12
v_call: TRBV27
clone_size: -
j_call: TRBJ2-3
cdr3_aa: CASSPLPDTQYF

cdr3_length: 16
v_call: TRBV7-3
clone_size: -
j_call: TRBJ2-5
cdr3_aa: CASSLATSGESETQYF

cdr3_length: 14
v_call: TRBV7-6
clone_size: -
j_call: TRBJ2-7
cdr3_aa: CASSSGTGLYEQYF

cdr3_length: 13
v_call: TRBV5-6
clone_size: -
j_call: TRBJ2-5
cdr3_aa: CASSLGFQETQYF

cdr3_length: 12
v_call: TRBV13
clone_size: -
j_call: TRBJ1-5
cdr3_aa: CASSLWSQPQHF

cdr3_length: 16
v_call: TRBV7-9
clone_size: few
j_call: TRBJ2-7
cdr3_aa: CASSLEPGQGLNEQYF

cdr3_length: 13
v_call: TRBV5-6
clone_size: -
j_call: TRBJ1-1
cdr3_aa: CASRQQGQLSAFF

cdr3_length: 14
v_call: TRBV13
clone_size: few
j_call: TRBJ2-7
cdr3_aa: CASSSPGLAYEQYF

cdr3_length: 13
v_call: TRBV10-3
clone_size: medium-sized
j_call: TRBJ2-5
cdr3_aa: CAIGGSGEETQYF

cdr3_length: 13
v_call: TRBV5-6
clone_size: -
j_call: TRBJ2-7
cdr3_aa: CASSHWTAYEQYF

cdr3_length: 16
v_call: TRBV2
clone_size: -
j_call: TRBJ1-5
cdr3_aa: CASSERGQGATQPQHF

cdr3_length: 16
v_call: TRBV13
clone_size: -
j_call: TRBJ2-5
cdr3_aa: CASSFSTGTSAETQYF

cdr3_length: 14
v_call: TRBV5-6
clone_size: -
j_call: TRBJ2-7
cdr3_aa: CASSIRDRFYEQYF

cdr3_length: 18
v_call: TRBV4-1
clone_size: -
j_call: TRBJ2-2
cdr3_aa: CASSLGLAGPPNTGELFF

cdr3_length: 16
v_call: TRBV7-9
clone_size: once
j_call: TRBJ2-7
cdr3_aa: CASSFSPGTHVPEQYF

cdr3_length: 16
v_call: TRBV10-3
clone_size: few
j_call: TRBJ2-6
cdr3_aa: CAISEVGKAGANVLTF

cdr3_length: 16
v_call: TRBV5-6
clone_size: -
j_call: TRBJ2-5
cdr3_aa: CASSPLGSGLGETQYF

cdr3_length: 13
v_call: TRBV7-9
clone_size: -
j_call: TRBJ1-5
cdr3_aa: CASSLTGNQPQHF

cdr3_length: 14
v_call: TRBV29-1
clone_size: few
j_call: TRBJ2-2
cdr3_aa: CSATGEDPTGELFF

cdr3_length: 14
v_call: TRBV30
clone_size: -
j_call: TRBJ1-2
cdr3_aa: CAWSTTGGPFGYTF

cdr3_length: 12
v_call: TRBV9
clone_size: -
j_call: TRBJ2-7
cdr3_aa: CASSVGTSEQYF

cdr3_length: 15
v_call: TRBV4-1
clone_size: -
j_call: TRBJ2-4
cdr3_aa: CASSPYTGGENIQYF

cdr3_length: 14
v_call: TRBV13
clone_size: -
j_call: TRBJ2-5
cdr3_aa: CASSLGGSTETQYF

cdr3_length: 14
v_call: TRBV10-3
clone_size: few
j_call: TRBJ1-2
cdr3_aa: CAISGESPNYGYTF

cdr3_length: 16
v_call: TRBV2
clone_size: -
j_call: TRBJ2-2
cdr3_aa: CASSNLAGGPPGELFF

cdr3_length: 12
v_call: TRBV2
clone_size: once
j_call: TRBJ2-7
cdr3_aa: CASDGLSYEQYF

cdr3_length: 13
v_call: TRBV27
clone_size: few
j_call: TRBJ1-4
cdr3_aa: CASSLDIGEKLFF

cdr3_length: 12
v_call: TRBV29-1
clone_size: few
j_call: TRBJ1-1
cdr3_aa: CSVLAANTEAFF

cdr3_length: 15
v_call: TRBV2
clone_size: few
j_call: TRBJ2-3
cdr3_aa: CASLGLAGSLDTQYF

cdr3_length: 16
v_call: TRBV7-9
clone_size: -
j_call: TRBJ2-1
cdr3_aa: CASSSLKGRGFNEQFF

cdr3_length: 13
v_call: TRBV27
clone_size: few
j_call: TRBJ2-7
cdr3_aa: CASGTGTGYEQYF

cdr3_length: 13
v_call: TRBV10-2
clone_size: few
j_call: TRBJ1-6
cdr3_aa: CATRTGGSSPLHF

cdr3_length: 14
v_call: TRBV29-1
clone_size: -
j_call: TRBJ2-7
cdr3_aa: CSVAPSGGAYEQYF

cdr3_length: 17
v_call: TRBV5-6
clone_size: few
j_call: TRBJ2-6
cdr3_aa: CATFPGGAWSGANVLTF

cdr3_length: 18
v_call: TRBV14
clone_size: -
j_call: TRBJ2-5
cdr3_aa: CASSQDLGLAGSQETQYF

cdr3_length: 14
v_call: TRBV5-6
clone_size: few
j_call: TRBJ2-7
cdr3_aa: CASSLWLALLEQYF